This T cell receptor beta chain comes out of a study of technical replicates of blood from several donors listed by TCRdb under 2017. The method behind the library was the immunoSEQ multiplex PCR assay. Here the immuneACCESS table is served through TCRdb, limited to in-frame sequences with V and J called. Missing clones are a known gap in these copies; in checked studies unresolved V genes cover under half, and the rest lacks a known reason. The sample table shows 65,000 to 85,000 clones, and 98% are seen once. Roughly 0.16% of the sample belongs to the ten largest clones. Germline trimming: 3 bases from V, 4 bases from J; junction bases outside gene matches: 8. The CDR3 holds 14 amino acids from the cysteine to the phenylalanine. The retained sequence is limited to the CDR3, 42 bases, with the frame set at the first base. Via the germline V gene, CDR1 is SQVTM and CDR2 ANQGSEA. A word on this clone: Which antigen it targets is not known. Base qualities were left out, and no much larger clone turns up one base away.

The sample was T cells isolated from PBMCs. This clonotype originated in a human donor in good health. The sequence joins TRBV29-1 to TRBJ1-1; 7 central bases correspond to TRBD1. The CDR3 region: CSVELETGSTEAFF. The DNA is TGCAGCGTTGAGCTAGAGACAGGGAGCACTGAAGCTTTCTTT.